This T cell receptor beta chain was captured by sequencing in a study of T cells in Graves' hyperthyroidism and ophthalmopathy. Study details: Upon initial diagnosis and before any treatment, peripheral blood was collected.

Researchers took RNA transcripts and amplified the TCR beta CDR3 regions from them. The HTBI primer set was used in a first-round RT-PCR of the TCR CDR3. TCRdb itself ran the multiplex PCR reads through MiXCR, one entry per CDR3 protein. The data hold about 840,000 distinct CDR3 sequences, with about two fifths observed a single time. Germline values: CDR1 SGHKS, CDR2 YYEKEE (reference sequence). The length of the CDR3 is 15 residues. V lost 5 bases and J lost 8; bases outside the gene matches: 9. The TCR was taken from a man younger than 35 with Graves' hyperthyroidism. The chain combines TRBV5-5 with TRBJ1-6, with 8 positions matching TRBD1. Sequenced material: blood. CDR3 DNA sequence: TGTGCCAGCAGTCAACCCGGACAGGGAGATTCACCCCTCCACTTT. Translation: CASSQPGQGDSPLHF.